A single sample gave rise to the 17 T cell receptor beta chains below, sequenced in a study of T cells in Graves' hyperthyroidism and ophthalmopathy. RNA transcripts provided the source from which TCR beta CDR3 regions were amplified. First-round RT-PCR with HTBI primers amplified the TCR CDR3 region. MiXCR was run by TCRdb on the multiplex PCR reads, yielding one entry per CDR3 protein. The sample lists more than 450,000 distinct CDR3 sequences, roughly 21% seen once, with roughly 50% in the top ten. Input material: blood. These receptors were taken from a man in his forties with Graves' ophthalmopathy.

This clonotype has a handful of counts. CDR3 nucleotide sequence: TGTGCCAGTAGTAGGAGGGCCACACGGCCGACGAACACTGAAGCTTTCTTT. This gives the protein CASSRRATRPTNTEAFF. The rearrangement links TRBV19 to TRBJ1-1; no clear D gene. V was trimmed by 4 bases and J by 1 base, leaving 19 bases between them. Germline V gives CDR1 LNHDA, CDR2 SQIVND (reference sequence). This CDR3 spans 17 amino acids.

This clonotype was seen just once. Written as DNA, the CDR3 is TGTGCCAGCAGAAACGACAGGAATCAGCCCCAGCATTTT. This encodes CASRNDRNQPQHF. The rearrangement uses TRBV6-4 and TRBJ1-5; possible D gene TRBD1, 6 bases. The V and J ends lost 6 bases and 4 bases respectively, with 10 bases between them. This CDR3 comprises 13 residues. The germline CDR1 and CDR2 sequences are MRHNA and SNTAGT.

This clonotype came up a few times. Here the CDR3 reads CASSYSKAPGGVNQPQHF. CDR3 DNA: TGTGCCAGCAGTTACTCGAAGGCCCCAGGGGGAGTCAATCAGCCCCAGCATTTT. The chain employs TRBV6-2 or TRBV6-3 and TRBJ1-5, with 7 bases aligning to TRBD1. CDR1 MNHEY and CDR2 SVGEGT come from the germline V gene. V lost 0 bases to trimming and J lost 3 bases; unmatched junction nucleotides: 11. This CDR3 is 18 amino acids long.

This clonotype has just a few counts. The chain is built from TRBV7-9 and TRBJ2-3; TRBD2 might be the D (6 bases). CDR1 SEHNR and CDR2 FQNEAQ come from the germline V gene (reference sequence). The CDR3 runs 14 residues. Trimming cost V 5 bases and J 2 bases, with 11 bases left between them. The chain's CDR3 is CASSATRNTDTQYF. The CDR3 DNA sequence: TGTGCCAGCAGCGCGACTAGGAACACAGATACGCAGTATTTT.

This clonotype was seen a handful of times. The chain is built from TRBV27 and TRBJ2-2; 7 nucleotides align to TRBD2. The CDR3 totals 18 residues. Germline assignment: CDR1 MNHEY and CDR2 SMNVEV (reference sequence). Trimming at V came to 0 bases and at J to 0 bases, leaving 7 bases not matched to a gene. CDR3 loop: CASSLSRGWGANTGELFF. The CDR3 DNA follows: TGTGCCAGCAGTTTATCGCGGGGGTGGGGAGCGAACACCGGGGAGCTGTTTTTT.

This chain uses TRBV7-3 with TRBJ2-5, with 7 bases fitting TRBD2. V lost 1 base to trimming and J lost 1 base; unmatched junction nucleotides: 3. Germline CDR1 SGHTA, CDR2 FQGTGA. The CDR3 runs 15 residues. The CDR3 spells CASSLNRGVQETQYF. In DNA form, the CDR3 reads TGTGCCAGCAGCTTAAACCGGGGGGTCCAAGAGACCCAGTACTTC.

This clonotype has ten or more counts. V gene TRBV28 combines with J gene TRBJ1-2; D is uncertain. The CDR3 length is 14 residues. From germline, CDR1 is MDHEN and CDR2 SYDVKM. V lost 1 base to trimming and J lost 5 bases, with 11 bases between them. The CDR3 sequence: CASSLLGRIYGYTF. CDR3 DNA sequence: TGTGCCAGCAGTTTATTAGGACGGATTTATGGCTACACCTTC.

This clonotype was recorded at least ten times. The rearrangement links TRBV28 to TRBJ2-7; 11 bases are a match to TRBD2. Germline-derived CDR1 and CDR2 are MDHEN and SYDVKM. The CDR3 sequence is 14 residues long. Germline trimming cut 5 bases from V and 6 bases from J; bases unmatched to any gene: 6. CDR3 nucleotide sequence: TGTGCCAGCAGTCCCGAACTAGCGGGAGCCGAGCAGTACTTC. Residues: CASSPELAGAEQYF.

The table lists this clonotype with many counts. The chain combines TRBV7-2 with TRBJ2-2; D gene ambiguous. Trimming took 4 bases from V and 3 from J, leaving 3 bases between them. This CDR3 is built from 12 residues. Germline values: CDR1 SGHTA, CDR2 FQGNSA. CDR3 protein: CASSSYTGELFF. Here the CDR3 DNA reads TGTGCCAGCAGCTCCTACACCGGGGAGCTGTTTTTT.

This clonotype was seen a few times. This chain uses TRBV7-9 with TRBJ2-3; TRBD2 aligns across 14 bases. The germline gives CDR1 SEHNR, CDR2 FQNEAQ (reference sequence). V trimming: 5 bases; J trimming: 1 base; junction bases outside the gene matches: 14. This CDR3 comprises 20 residues. Here the CDR3 DNA reads TGTGCCAGCAGCCCGTGGAAGACTAGCGGGGGGGCCGCTGGCACAGATACGCAGTATTTT. Translated: CASSPWKTSGGAAGTDTQYF.

The chain recombines TRBV5-1 with TRBJ2-1, with 10 bases lining up with TRBD2. The CDR3 is 15 residues long. The J segment lost 6 bases and the V segment lost 1 base, leaving 4 bases of the junction unmatched. Germline lookup yields CDR1 SGHRS and CDR2 YFSETQ. CDR3 in amino acids: CASSLTSGDSNEQFF. In DNA form, the CDR3 reads TGCGCCAGCAGCTTGACTAGCGGGGACAGCAATGAGCAGTTCTTC.

This clonotype has more than one count but fewer than ten. The rearrangement uses TRBV19 and TRBJ1-5; D is undetermined. This CDR3 has 14 residues. The ends were cut back, 3 bases at V and 4 bases at J, with 10 bases in the middle. The germline V gene encodes CDR1 LNHDA and CDR2 SQIVND (reference sequence). CDR3 in amino acids: CASSMWTQNQPQHF. DNA for the CDR3: TGTGCCAGTAGTATGTGGACGCAAAATCAGCCCCAGCATTTT.

The DNA for the CDR3 is TGTGCCAGCTCACCAATAGGGACTTCTGGGGCCAACGTCCTGACTTTC. This gives the protein CASSPIGTSGANVLTF. The chain is built from TRBV18 and TRBJ2-6, with D tentatively TRBD2 (6 bases). Trimming cost V 2 bases and J 1 base, with 9 bases left between them. Germline V lookup: CDR1 KGHSH, CDR2 LQKENI. The CDR3 consists of 16 residues. The full variable domain, with the rest looked up from reference TRBV18 and TRBJ2-6, is NAGVMQNPRHLVRRRGQEARLRCSPMKGHSHVYWYRQLPEEGLKFMVYLQKENIIDESGMPKERFSAEFPKEGPSILRIQQVVRGDSAAYFCASSPIGTSGANVLTFGAGSRLTVL.

As concerns this clonotype: Just one base apart from a much larger clone, this may be a read error. V gene TRBV3-1 combines with J gene TRBJ2-3; D unclear. CDR1 and CDR2 from the germline V gene are LGHDT and YNNKEL (reference sequence). The CDR3 contains 16 residues. Trimming removed 1 base from V and 0 bases from J, with 11 bases in between. The CDR3: CASSQAGPPSTDTQYF. CDR3 in DNA: TGTGCCAGCAGCCAAGCTGGGCCCCCCAGCACAGATACGCAGTATTTT.

This clonotype showed up just a few times. The genes are TRBV29-1 and TRBJ2-7, with TRBD2 as a possible D gene (5 bases). Germline V CDR1 and CDR2: SQVTM, ANQGSEA. The V end lost 5 bases, the J end lost 5 bases, and 10 bases lay between the germline ends. The CDR3 sequence is 11 residues long. CDR3 sequence reads: CSVLLGHEQYF. CDR3 coding DNA: TGCAGCGTTTTACTAGGACACGAGCAGTACTTC.

This chain uses TRBV20-1 with TRBJ2-3; the match to TRBD1 covers 9 bases. Losses at the gene ends were 6 bases for V and 0 bases for J; bases not matched to a gene: 10. Germline assignment: CDR1 DFQATT and CDR2 SNEGSKA (reference sequence). This CDR3 has 16 residues. The CDR3, as DNA: TGCAGTGCAAGACTCCCCGGGACAGGGAGCACAGATACGCAGTATTTT. Its protein product is CSARLPGTGSTDTQYF.

This chain joins TRBV2 and TRBJ2-7, with D tentatively TRBD2 (6 bases). Trimming removed 4 bases from V and 6 bases from J, with 7 bases in between. This CDR3 region has 11 residues. Germline CDR1 is SNHLY and CDR2 is FYNNEI. The CDR3 DNA sequence: TGTGCCAGCAGTGCGACTAGCGAGCAGTACTTC. Translating it yields CASSATSEQYF.